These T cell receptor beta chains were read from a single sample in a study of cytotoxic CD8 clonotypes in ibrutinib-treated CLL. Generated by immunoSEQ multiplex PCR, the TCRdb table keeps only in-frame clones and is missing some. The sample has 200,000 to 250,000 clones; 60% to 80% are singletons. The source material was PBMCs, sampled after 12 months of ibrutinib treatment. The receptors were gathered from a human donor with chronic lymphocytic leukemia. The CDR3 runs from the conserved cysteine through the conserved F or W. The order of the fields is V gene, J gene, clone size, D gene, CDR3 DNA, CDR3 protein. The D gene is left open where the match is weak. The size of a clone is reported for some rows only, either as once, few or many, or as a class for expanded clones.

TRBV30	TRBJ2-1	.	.	TGTGCCTGGAAAGCTACCCGAAGGGGGGGCAATGAGCAGTTCTTC	CAWKATRRGGNEQFF
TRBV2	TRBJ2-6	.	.	TGTGCCAGCAGGCCCAGGGAACATGGGGCCAACGTCCTGACTTTC	CASRPREHGANVLTF
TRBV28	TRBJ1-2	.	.	TGTGCCAGCAGTCCCCCGGTTAACTATGGCTACACCTTC	CASSPPVNYGYTF
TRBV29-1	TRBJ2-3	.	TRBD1	TGCAGCGTTTATAATTTAGGGACAGGGACAGATACGCAGTATTTT	CSVYNLGTGTDTQYF
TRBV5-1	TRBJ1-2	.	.	TGCGCCAGCAGCTTGGCGGGCGGATCAGGGGGCTACACCTTC	CASSLAGGSGGYTF
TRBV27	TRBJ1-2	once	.	TGTGCCAGCATGCCTTTCGGGGTGAACTATGGCTACACCTTC	CASMPFGVNYGYTF
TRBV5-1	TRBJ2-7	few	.	TGCGCCAGCAGCCCAGGGTCCAATTCCTACGAGCAGTACTTC	CASSPGSNSYEQYF
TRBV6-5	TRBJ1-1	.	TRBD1	TGTGCCAGCAGAGAACAGGGGGCCGGCACTGAAGCTTTCTTT	CASREQGAGTEAFF
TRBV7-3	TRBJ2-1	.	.	TGTGCCAGCAGCCCCATGGGCCCTATTAGCTCCTACAATGAGCAGTTCTTC	CASSPMGPISSYNEQFF
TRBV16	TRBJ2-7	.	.	TGTGCCAGCAGCACTCGGGACGACCGGAACGAGCAGTACTTC	CASSTRDDRNEQYF
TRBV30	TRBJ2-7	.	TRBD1	TGTGCCTGGAGTTCGCCCGGGACAGGGCTTTACTACGAGCAGTACTTC	CAWSSPGTGLYYEQYF
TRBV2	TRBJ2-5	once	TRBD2	TGTGCCAGCAGTAGAATTTCCGGGAGGGCGGAGACCCAGTACTTC	CASSRISGRAETQYF
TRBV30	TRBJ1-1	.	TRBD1	TGTGCCTGGACCCGAAGCCCCCGGACAGGGAACACTGAAGCTTTCTTT	CAWTRSPRTGNTEAFF
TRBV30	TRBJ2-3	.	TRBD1	TGTGCCTGGAGTCAGGGACAGGGGGCCTATACGCAGTATTTT	CAWSQGQGAYTQYF
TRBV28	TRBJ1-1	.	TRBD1	TGTGCCAGCAGTCCCTTGGGACAGGTGAACACTGAAGCTTTCTTT	CASSPLGQVNTEAFF
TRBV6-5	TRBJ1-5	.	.	TGTGCCAGCAGTTACTCGACAAGAAGCAATCAGCCCCAGCATTTT	CASSYSTRSNQPQHF
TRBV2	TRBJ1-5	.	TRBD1	TGTGCCAGCAGGAAACAGGGGGACTCTCAGCCCCAGCATTTT	CASRKQGDSQPQHF
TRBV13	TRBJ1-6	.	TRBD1	TGTGCTAGCAGCTTACTCCCGACAGGGGGCTTAGATTCACCCCTCCACTTT	CASSLLPTGGLDSPLHF
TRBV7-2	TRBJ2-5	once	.	TGTGCCAGCAGCTTCGGCAGGGGACAAGAGACCCAGTACTTC	CASSFGRGQETQYF
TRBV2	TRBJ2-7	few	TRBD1	TGTGCCAGCAGTAGGGACAGGGAACTCTTC	CASSRDRELF
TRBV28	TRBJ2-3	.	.	TGTGCCAGCAGTGGTACCGGGACAGATACGCAGTATTTT	CASSGTGTDTQYF
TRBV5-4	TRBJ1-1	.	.	TGTGCCAGCACGGCTATGAACACTGAAGCTTTCTTT	CASTAMNTEAFF
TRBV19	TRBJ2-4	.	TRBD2	TGTGCCAGTAGTCCGGGGACTAGTCCTGCCAAAAACATTCAGTACTTC	CASSPGTSPAKNIQYF
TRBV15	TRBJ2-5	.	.	TGTGCCACCAGCAGAGCTCTCGGATTCGGGGGAAGGGAGGAGACCCAGTACTTC	CATSRALGFGGREETQYF
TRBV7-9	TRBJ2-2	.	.	TGTGCCAGCGAGTCAACAGCTGCCACCGGGGAGCTGTTTTTT	CASESTAATGELFF
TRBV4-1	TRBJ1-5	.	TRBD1	TGCGCCAGCAGCCAAGACCGGGGACAGGAGTATCGGCCCCAGCATTTT	CASSQDRGQEYRPQHF
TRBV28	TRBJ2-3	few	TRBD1	TGTGCCAGCAGTTTGGGAGGGACAGGGGTCCAAGATACGCAGTATTTT	CASSLGGTGVQDTQYF
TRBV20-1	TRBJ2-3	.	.	TGCAGTGTCCGTCGGGATACGCAGTATTTT	CSVRRDTQYF
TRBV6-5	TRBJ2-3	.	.	TGTGCCAGCAGTTACTCGTCAGCGGCTATCCCCCATACGCAGTATTTT	CASSYSSAAIPHTQYF
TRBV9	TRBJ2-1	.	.	TGTGCCAGCAGCCCGAACGTAGCGCATGAGCAGTTCTTC	CASSPNVAHEQFF
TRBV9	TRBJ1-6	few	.	TGTGCCAGCCGGACAGACTATAATTCACCCCTCCACTTT	CASRTDYNSPLHF
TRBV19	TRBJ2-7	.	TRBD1	TGTGCCAGTAGAACCGGGACAGATGGTGCTGAGCAGTACTTC	CASRTGTDGAEQYF
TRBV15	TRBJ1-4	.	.	TGTGCCACCAGCAGAGATAGACACCATGTTGAAAAACTGTTTTTT	CATSRDRHHVEKLFF
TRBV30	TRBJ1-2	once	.	TGTGCCTGGAGTGGTGGGACAAAGGGAATGCCCTATGGCTACACCTTC	CAWSGGTKGMPYGYTF
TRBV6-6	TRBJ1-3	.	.	TGTGCCAGCGGATCGACTGGCTCTGGAAACACCATATATTTT	CASGSTGSGNTIYF
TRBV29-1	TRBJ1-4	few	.	TGCAGCGTGGGGGAGCGGACTAATGAAAAACTGTTTTTT	CSVGERTNEKLFF
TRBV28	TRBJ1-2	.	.	TGTGCCAGCAGTTTATGGGACAAGAACTATGGCTACACCTTC	CASSLWDKNYGYTF
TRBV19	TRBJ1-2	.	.	TGTGCCAGTAGGCGCACAGGGTCATTCGACTATGGCTACACCTTC	CASRRTGSFDYGYTF
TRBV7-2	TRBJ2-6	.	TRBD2	TGTGCCAGCAGCTTAGGGGGAGGGTCAGGGGCCAACGTCCTGACTTTC	CASSLGGGSGANVLTF
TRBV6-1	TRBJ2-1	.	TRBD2	TGTGCCAGCAGTGGTATAGCGGGAGGACACTACAATGAGCAGTTCTTC	CASSGIAGGHYNEQFF
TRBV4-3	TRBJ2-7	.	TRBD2	TGCGCCAGCAGCCAAGATCCCCCCCGGCTAGCGGCCTCCTACGAGCAGTACTTC	CASSQDPPRLAASYEQYF
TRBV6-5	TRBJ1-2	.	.	TGTGCCAGCAGTTCCAGCGGGGGGGCCAGGGGCTACACCTTC	CASSSSGGARGYTF